The clone carrying this T cell receptor (beta chain) is a singleton in its sample. Exposed enrollees had met someone with a PCR-confirmed or clinician-diagnosed COVID-19 case at some point within the 2 weeks before study entry. These data come from a study of blood T cell repertoires in COVID-19. Study summary: Sites across the United States, Italy and Spain contributed samples from acute and convalescent COVID-19.

Data came from immunoSEQ multiplex PCR; TCRdb stores just in-frame clones and leaves some out. The table has fewer than 250,000 clones, less than 90% seen once. J lost 4 bases, V lost 5 bases, and 9 bases had no gene match. Germline assignment: CDR1 LNHNV and CDR2 YYDKDF (reference sequence). The CDR3 consists of 15 residues. The specimen sequenced was PBMCs or T cells enriched from blood (not recorded which). This TCR derives from a woman younger than 45 who had been exposed to COVID-19. The V and J genes are TRBV15 and TRBJ2-3; 7 positions match TRBD1. CDR3 in amino acids: CATSVPGQSADTQYF. CDR3 in DNA: TGTGCCACCAGCGTACCGGGACAGAGCGCAGATACGCAGTATTTT.